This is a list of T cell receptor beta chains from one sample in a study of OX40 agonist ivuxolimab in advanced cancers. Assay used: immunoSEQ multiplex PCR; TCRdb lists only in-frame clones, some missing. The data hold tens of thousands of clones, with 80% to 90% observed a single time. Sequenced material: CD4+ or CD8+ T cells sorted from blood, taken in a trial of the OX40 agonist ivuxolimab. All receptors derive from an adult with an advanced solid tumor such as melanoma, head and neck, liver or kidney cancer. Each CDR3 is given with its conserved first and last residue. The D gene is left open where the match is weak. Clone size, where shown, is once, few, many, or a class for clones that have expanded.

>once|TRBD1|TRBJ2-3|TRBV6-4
TGTGCCAGCAGCGCACGGGACAGAAAAAGCACAGATACGCAGTATTTT
CASSARDRKSTDTQYF
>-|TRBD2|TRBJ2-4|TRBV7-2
TGTGCCAGCAGCGGAGTACGGGGGGGAAGCATTCAGTACTTC
CASSGVRGGSIQYF
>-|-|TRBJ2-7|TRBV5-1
TGCGCCAGCAGCTTGTCCCCGGGATACTACGAGCAGTACTTC
CASSLSPGYYEQYF
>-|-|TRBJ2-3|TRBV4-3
TGCGCCAGCAGCCAAGTCGGGGGAAGGACTTCTGTCGATACGCAGTATTTT
CASSQVGGRTSVDTQYF
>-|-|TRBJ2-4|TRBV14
TGTGCCAGCAGCCAAGGACGAGACAGAGGGGTGCGGCTCCCATACTTC
CASSQGRDRGVRLPYF
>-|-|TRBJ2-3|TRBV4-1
TGCGCCAGCAGCTACAGCTATACGCAGTATTTT
CASSYSYTQYF
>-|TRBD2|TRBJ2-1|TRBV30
TGTGCCTGGAGTAGGGCTAGCGGGAGAAATGAGCAGTTCTTC
CAWSRASGRNEQFF
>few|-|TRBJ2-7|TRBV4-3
TGCGCCAGCAGCCAAGGAAGCGGTACCTACGAGCAGTACTTC
CASSQGSGTYEQYF
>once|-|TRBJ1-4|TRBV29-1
TGCAGCGTTGCGATTCGGAATGAAAAACTGTTTTTT
CSVAIRNEKLFF
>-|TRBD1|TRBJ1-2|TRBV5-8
TGTGCCAGCAGCTTGGTGTACGGACAGGGGATCTATGGCTACACCTTC
CASSLVYGQGIYGYTF
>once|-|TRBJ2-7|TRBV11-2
TGTGCCAGCAGCTTATGGGACGAGCAGTACTTC
CASSLWDEQYF
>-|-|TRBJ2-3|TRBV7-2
TGTGCCAGCAGCTTACAGGGCACAGATACGCAGTATTTT
CASSLQGTDTQYF
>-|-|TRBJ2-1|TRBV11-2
TGTGCCAGCAGCTTCGCTTCGAATGAGCAGTTCTTC
CASSFASNEQFF
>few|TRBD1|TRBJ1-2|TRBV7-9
TGTGCCAGCAGTCAGGGGACAGTCCTTGGCTACACCTTC
CASSQGTVLGYTF
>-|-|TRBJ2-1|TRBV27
TGTGCCAGCAGTGCCCACGACAGCTCCTACAATGAGCAGTTCTTC
CASSAHDSSYNEQFF
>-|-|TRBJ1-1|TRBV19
TGTGCCAGTACCAGGACTCCAGACCTTAGAGGTACTGAAGCTTTCTTT
CASTRTPDLRGTEAFF
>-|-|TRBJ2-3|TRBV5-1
TGCGCCAGCAGCTTGGTCGGGAGAGGTACAGATACGCAGTATTTT
CASSLVGRGTDTQYF
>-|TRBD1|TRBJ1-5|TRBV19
TGTGCCAGTAGTCCCCACCGGGACAGGGGGCCCAATCAGCCCCAGCATTTT
CASSPHRDRGPNQPQHF
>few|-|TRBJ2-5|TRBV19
TGTGCCAGTAGTATGTGGGAAGGGGTGAGTCAAGAGACCCAGTACTTC
CASSMWEGVSQETQYF
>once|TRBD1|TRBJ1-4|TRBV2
TGTGCCAGCAGTGAAGGCAGGGGGCGCAATGAAAAACTGTTTTTT
CASSEGRGRNEKLFF
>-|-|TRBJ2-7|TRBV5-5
TGTGCCAGCAGCTCGGGGGTCTCTAGGTTTCACGAGCAGTACTTC
CASSSGVSRFHEQYF
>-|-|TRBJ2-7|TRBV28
TGTGCCAGCAGTTTAGTGGGGGGACCCTACGAGCAGTACTTC
CASSLVGGPYEQYF
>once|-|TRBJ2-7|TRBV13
TGTGCCAGCAGCTTTTATTATCGGGGCCTGGGCGAGCAGTACTTC
CASSFYYRGLGEQYF
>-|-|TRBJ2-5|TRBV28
TGTGCCAGCAGGTCAGGCTCACCGAGGACCCAGTACTTC
CASRSGSPRTQYF
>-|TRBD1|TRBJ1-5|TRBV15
TGTGCCACCAGCCGAGGGGGGACAGGGGTTAGCAATCAGCCCCAGCATTTT
CATSRGGTGVSNQPQHF
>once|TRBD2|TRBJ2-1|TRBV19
TGTGCCAGTAGTACCCAAATAACTAGCGGGAGTGGGAATGAGCAGTTCTTC
CASSTQITSGSGNEQFF
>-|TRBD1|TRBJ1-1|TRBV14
TGTGCCAGCAGGGGACAGGGGAACACTGAAGCTTTCTTT
CASRGQGNTEAFF
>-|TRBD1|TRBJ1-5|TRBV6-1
TGTGCCAGCAGACGGACAGGGGGCGACCAGCCCCAGCATTTT
CASRRTGGDQPQHF
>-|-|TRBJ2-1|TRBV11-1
TGTGCCAGCAGCCCCCTAGGCCATCAGCAGTTCTTC
CASSPLGHQQFF
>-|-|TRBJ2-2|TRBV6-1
TGTGCCAGCAGTCCCCAGGGGCGGAACACCGGGGAGCTGTTTTTT
CASSPQGRNTGELFF
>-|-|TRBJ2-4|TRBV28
TGTGCCAGCAGTCCCCCTTGGCGCAAAAACATTCAGTACTTC
CASSPPWRKNIQYF
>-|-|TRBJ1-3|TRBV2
TGTGCCAGCGGAGGGGGGAGCTCTGGAAACACCATATATTTT
CASGGGSSGNTIYF
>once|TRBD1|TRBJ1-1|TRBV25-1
TGTGCCAGCATTGGATCTTCAGGGGGTTATGACGGGAACACTGAAGCTTTCTTT
CASIGSSGGYDGNTEAFF
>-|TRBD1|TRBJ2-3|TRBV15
TGTGCCACCAGCACCTCCGGGACAGGCGATACGCAGTATTTT
CATSTSGTGDTQYF
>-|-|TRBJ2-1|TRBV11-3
TGTGCCAGCAGCTATGGGGACGCCACGAATGAGCAGTTCTTC
CASSYGDATNEQFF
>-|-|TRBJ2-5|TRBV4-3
TGCGCCAGCAGCCGAGGAGAGACCCAGTACTTC
CASSRGETQYF
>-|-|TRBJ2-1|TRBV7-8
TGTGCCAGCAGCAGCTCAGGGGTGAGTACCTACAATGAGCAGTTCTTC
CASSSSGVSTYNEQFF
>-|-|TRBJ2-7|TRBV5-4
TGTGCCAGCAGCTTGAACTACGAGCAGTACTTC
CASSLNYEQYF
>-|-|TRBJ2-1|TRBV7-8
TGTGCCAGCAGAATGATCTTGGTGGGACACCAATACAATGAGCAGTTCTTC
CASRMILVGHQYNEQFF
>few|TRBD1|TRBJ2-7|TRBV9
TGTGCCAGCAGCGTAGATGGGACAGGGGGCGACGAGCAGTACTTC
CASSVDGTGGDEQYF
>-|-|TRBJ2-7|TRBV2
TGTGCCAGCACGGAGGCCACCGGAAATCCCCACGAGCAGTACTTC
CASTEATGNPHEQYF
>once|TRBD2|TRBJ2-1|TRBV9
TGTGCCAGCAGCGCGAGCGGGAGCCTTCTTTACAATGAGCAGTTCTTC
CASSASGSLLYNEQFF
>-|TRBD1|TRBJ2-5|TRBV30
TGTGCCTGGAGTGATAGGATGACAGGGGAGGCGGAGACCCAGTACTTC
CAWSDRMTGEAETQYF
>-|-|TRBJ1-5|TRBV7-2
TGTGCCAGCAGCTTAGTGGGTTCTGCAAATCAGCCCCAGCATTTT
CASSLVGSANQPQHF
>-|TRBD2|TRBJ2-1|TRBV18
TGTGCCAGCTCACCGAGGACTAGCGGCAACAATGAGCAGTTCTTC
CASSPRTSGNNEQFF
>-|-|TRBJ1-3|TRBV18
TGTGCCAGCTCACCACCGAATTCAGGGCGGTCTGGAAACACCATATATTTT
CASSPPNSGRSGNTIYF
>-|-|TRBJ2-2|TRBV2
TGTGCCAGCGGGCAGGGGTACACCGGGGAGCTGTTTTTT
CASGQGYTGELFF
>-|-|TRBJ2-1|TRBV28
TGTGCCAGCAGTTCCCAGGGAGGTGAGCAGTTCTTC
CASSSQGGEQFF
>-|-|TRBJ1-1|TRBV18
TGTGCCAGCTCCCGGGATGCGAACACTGAAGCTTTCTTT
CASSRDANTEAFF